Below, one T cell receptor (beta chain) is given with its context. The data originate from a study of blood T cell repertoires in COVID-19. Study as a whole: Sites in the United States, Italy and Spain provided acute and convalescent COVID-19 samples. Sample material is recorded as cDNA or gDNA derived from T cells, B-cell-depleted T cells, or PBMCs.

Per the original data handling: By means of reference gene primer amplification, nucleated cell counts were estimated. Sequencing used immunoSEQ multiplex PCR; TCRdb keeps in-frame clones, though not all of them. The V and J calls and clone size were taken over from that table, and D and trimming were inferred from the DNA. The data hold 250,000 to 300,000 clones, with around three quarters observed a single time. The trim removed 0 bases at V and 4 bases at J, leaving 1 base unmatched. This CDR3 has 15 residues. Looked up from germline, CDR1 is SGDLS and CDR2 is YYNGEE. The V and J genes are TRBV9 and TRBJ1-4; 9 bases are shared with TRBD1. This receptor was taken from a woman aged 80 or over with acute or convalescent COVID-19. The sample consisted of peripheral blood. CDR3 protein: CASSVEGQGNEKLFF. CDR3 DNA: TGTGCCAGCAGCGTAGAGGGACAGGGTAATGAAAAACTGTTTTTT. The full variable domain, completed using reference TRBV9 and TRBJ1-4, is DSGVTQTPKHLITATGQRVTLRCSPRSGDLSVYWYQQSLDQGLQFLIQYYNGEERAKGNILERFSAQQFPDLHSELNLSSLELGDSALYFCASSVEGQGNEKLFFGSGTQLSVL.